This T cell receptor (beta chain) was sequenced in a study of shared clonotypes between healthy human individuals. TCRdb's table, derived via immunoSEQ multiplex PCR, lists solely in-frame clones and lacks some. The sample contains around 750,000 clones, approximately 79% of which appear only once. The CDR3 extends over 14 amino acids. Germline V CDR1 and CDR2: GTSNPN, SVGIG (reference sequence). The ends were cut back, 4 bases at V and 0 bases at J, with 12 bases in the middle. A remark on this clone: Antigen unknown.

Both subsets, CD45RA+ naive and CD45RA-negative memory, were split from the CD4+ cells. General study findings and limits: Clonotype sharing levels among donors were expected to vary with sequencing depth.

The sequence came from a woman between 25 and 40 years old in good health. The J gene is TRBJ1-2, the V gene TRBV30; D not resolved. Sequenced: memory CD4+ T cells sorted from blood. The sample's subset: CD45RA-negative fraction. CDR3 in amino acids: CAWNTDYTNYGYTF. CDR3 sequence (DNA): TGTGCCTGGAATACAGATTACACTAACTATGGCTACACCTTC. The whole variable domain, filled in from reference TRBV30 and TRBJ1-2, reads SQTIHQWPATLVQPVGSPLSLECTVEGTSNPNLYWYRQAAGRGLQLLFYSVGIGQISSEVPQNLSASRPQDRQFILSSKKLLLSDSGFYLCAWNTDYTNYGYTFGSGTRLTVV.